The rows below give T cell receptor beta chains drawn from one sample of a study of T cells in Graves' hyperthyroidism and ophthalmopathy. Each CDR3 protein is one row after TCRdb ran MiXCR on the multiplex PCR reads. The repertoire includes about 250,000 distinct CDR3 sequences, roughly 20% of them detected once, and about 60% sits in the top ten. Sequenced sample: blood. The receptors come from a man in his thirties or forties with Graves' ophthalmopathy. Each CDR3 is given with its conserved first and last residue. The D gene is left open where the match is weak.

V gene | D gene | CDR3 protein
TRBV3-1 | . | CASSPAGTHEQFF
TRBV11-1 | . | CASSWTEDTQYF
TRBV29-1 | TRBD2 | CSFPRGDGEQFF
TRBV12-3/TRBV12-4 | . | CASRDSGVASYEQYF
TRBV11-2 | TRBD2 | CASSLEGTSATQYF
TRBV24-1 | TRBD2 | CATGTGLAVYNEQFF
TRBV18 | . | CASSPPGSGYTF
TRBV25-1 | . | CASSRDPLPSEQFF
TRBV2 | TRBD2 | CASRRIAGGPGNEQYF
TRBV6-1 | . | CASSELQFSSNQPQHF
TRBV11-3 | . | CASGLASHYEQYF
TRBV19 | TRBD1 | CASSISDRGTEAFF
TRBV6-6 | TRBD2 | CASSYGLAATDTQYF
TRBV15 | . | CATSRDPGPDEQYF
TRBV11-3 | TRBD1 | CASSLDQPGQGNYGYTF
TRBV14 | TRBD1 | CASSLDRGQQETQYF
TRBV24-1 | . | CATSDWGGGGSGNPYNEQFF
TRBV11-2 | . | CASSPELLKNTEAFF
TRBV2 | TRBD2 | CARGGTSGQETQYF
TRBV24-1 | . | CATSVRGAFQETQYF
TRBV7-9 | . | CASSYSGFDSDTQYF
TRBV20-1 | . | CSARVTPTDYGYTF
TRBV27 | TRBD2 | CASSFGGAQGEQYF
TRBV30 | . | CAWSVLGGRNQPQHF
TRBV7-9 | . | CASQKGGGNQPQHF
TRBV5-6 | . | CASSLELEGFYNEQFF
TRBV29-1 | . | CSVDSGVDTEAFF
TRBV28 | . | CASRKSGSSYNEQFF
TRBV6-1 | . | CASSSRGGGEDTQYF
TRBV11-2 | TRBD1 | CASSLGTGRQPQHF
TRBV5-1 | TRBD2 | CASSLAGLAGSYNEQFF
TRBV10-2 | TRBD1 | CASSELGQITLKWTEAFF
TRBV30 | . | CAWSVGGGETQYF
TRBV6-2/TRBV6-3 | . | CASSYLGSDNEQFF
TRBV6-1 | TRBD1 | CAGWGQGVFNEQYF
TRBV12-3/TRBV12-4 | TRBD1 | CASSSSRTGVNEQFF
TRBV30 | TRBD1 | CAWSVPGQGKPPLHF
TRBV15 | TRBD2 | CATSGGGLAGGNEQFF
TRBV5-1 | . | CASSLTGSERTEAFF
TRBV29-1 | TRBD1 | CSVWTGGGYTF
TRBV10-3 | . | CAIRGPGGELFF
TRBV28 | TRBD1 | CASSSPAGQGGEKLFF
TRBV27 | . | CASSPPRQGGTEAFF
TRBV27 | TRBD1 | CASSQGTGGNTEAFF
TRBV2 | TRBD1 | CASTRDSGNTIYF
TRBV10-2 | . | CASSGRGGYEQFF
TRBV18 | . | CASSPGATGELFF
TRBV29-1 | . | CSAHPVTGEETQYF
TRBV20-1 | . | CSARDPAGSYGYTF
TRBV10-3 | TRBD2 | CAISKGLDYEQYF